A single TCR beta chain is shown here with its context. Generated by immunoSEQ multiplex PCR, the TCRdb table keeps only in-frame clones and is missing some. The sample holds about 2.4 million clones, 80% to 95% seen once. The sample originates from a study of shared clonotypes between healthy human individuals. The CDR3 sequence is 13 residues long. The V end lost 2 bases, the J end lost 4 bases, and 8 bases lay between the germline ends. Germline CDR1 is SGHAT and CDR2 is FQNNGV. This clonotype was sampled from a man younger than 30 in good health. Some clones in this sample may be carry-over from other donors' samples. The rearrangement links TRBV11-2 to TRBJ2-5; D perhaps matches TRBD1 (5 bases). Sequenced sample: naive CD4+ T cells from PBMCs. Stated subset: CD45RA+ positively selected. The DNA for the CDR3 is TGTGCCAGCAGCTTAATCAGGGTAGAGACCCAGTACTTC. As protein: CASSLIRVETQYF.